These T cell receptor beta chains were read from a single sample in a study of T cell responses to AZD1222 COVID-19 vaccine. Assay: immunoSEQ multiplex PCR; the TCRdb copy retains only in-frame clones and omits some. The table records about 130,000 clones, around 87% of them present only once. The sequencing here drew on peripheral blood, taken on day 0 of AZD1222 vaccination. The receptors shown here come from an adult in good health. The CDR3 runs from the conserved cysteine through the conserved F or W. Fields, in order: V gene, J gene, clone size, CDR3 length, CDR3 protein. Clone size is given for some rows only: seen once, a few or many times, or a class if the clone is expanded.

V: TRBV6-5; J: TRBJ2-1; size: -; length: 13; CDR3: CASSYGIQAEQFF
V: TRBV2; J: TRBJ1-1; size: -; length: 13; CDR3: CASKDSLNTEAFF
V: TRBV5-1; J: TRBJ2-2; size: -; length: 13; CDR3: CASRAGGTGELFF
V: TRBV5-4; J: TRBJ1-6; size: -; length: 15; CDR3: CASSFRQGVGSPLHF
V: TRBV28; J: TRBJ2-7; size: -; length: 13; CDR3: CASGQGGFWEQYF
V: TRBV7-9; J: TRBJ2-5; size: -; length: 14; CDR3: CASSLVSGQETQYF
V: TRBV7-2; J: TRBJ1-3; size: -; length: 17; CDR3: CASSLLNLRESGNTIYF
V: TRBV25-1; J: TRBJ2-7; size: -; length: 14; CDR3: CASSDWTGGHEQYF
V: TRBV28; J: TRBJ1-3; size: -; length: 16; CDR3: CASSQPGQISGNTIYF
V: TRBV7-2; J: TRBJ2-1; size: -; length: 16; CDR3: CASSFTSTSSYNEQFF
V: TRBV9; J: TRBJ2-3; size: -; length: 12; CDR3: CASSGEGDTQYF
V: TRBV6-5; J: TRBJ1-2; size: -; length: 14; CDR3: CASSDSLKNYGYTF
V: TRBV28; J: TRBJ1-1; size: once; length: 14; CDR3: CASSPTGRGTEAFF
V: TRBV7-2; J: TRBJ2-1; size: once; length: 14; CDR3: CASSLGFSVNEQFF
V: TRBV20-1; J: TRBJ1-3; size: -; length: 11; CDR3: CSAGGGRSIYF
V: TRBV10-3; J: TRBJ2-3; size: -; length: 14; CDR3: CAISGQVAPDTQYF
V: TRBV7-9; J: TRBJ2-7; size: -; length: 16; CDR3: CASSSTGERVIYEQYF